This T cell receptor beta chain was documented in a study of blood T cell repertoires in COVID-19. Assay used: immunoSEQ multiplex PCR; TCRdb lists only in-frame clones, some missing. The table has 350,000 to 400,000 clones, roughly 90% seen once. Germline V lookup: CDR1 GTSNPN, CDR2 SVGIG (reference sequence). The J segment lost 7 bases and the V segment lost 2 bases, leaving 12 bases of the junction unmatched. CDR3 length: 16 amino acids. The sample taken for sequencing was peripheral blood. The chain links TRBV30 to TRBJ1-4, with 8 positions matching TRBD1. The sequence derives from a woman in her 30s with COVID-19, enrolled during active disease. The CDR3 nucleotides read TGTGCCTGGAGTCCAACCGTTCCGGGACAGGCTGAAAAACTGTTTTTT. Its protein product is CAWSPTVPGQAEKLFF.